The 15 T cell receptor beta chains below come from one sample, sequenced in a study of cytomegalovirus exposure and HLA in healthy donors. The PCR contained 60 Vbeta and 13 Jbeta primers. TCRdb's copy holds only in-frame clones and misses some; the assay was immunoSEQ multiplex PCR. This sample has tens of thousands of clones; over 60% occur once, and the top ten carry around 10%. Sequencing used PBMCs. The receptors come from a woman in her thirties or forties in good health and CMV-seropositive.

The rearrangement joins TRBV7-2 to TRBJ2-7; 8 nucleotides align to TRBD1. V was pared by 2 bases and J by 6 bases, with 6 bases of the junction left unmatched. CDR1 and CDR2 from the germline V gene are SGHTA and FQGNSA. This CDR3 contains 14 residues. CDR3 sequence (DNA): TGTGCCAGCAGCTTACAGGGACAGGCCAGCGAGCAGTACTTC. It yields the protein CASSLQGQASEQYF.

This chain links TRBV27 with TRBJ2-5; 12 positions match TRBD1. Per the germline V gene, CDR1 is MNHEY and CDR2 is SMNVEV (reference sequence). Trimming removed 6 bases from V and 4 bases from J; junction bases left unmatched: 12. The CDR3 has 17 residues. CDR3 sequence: CASSPWGTGGLGETQYF. DNA of the CDR3: TGTGCCAGCAGCCCGTGGGGGACAGGGGGCCTCGGAGAGACCCAGTACTTC.

The CDR3 nucleotides read TGTGCCGGCGTATTGACAGGGGGCGGGGAAGCTTTCTTT. It specifies CAGVLTGGGEAFF. V gene TRBV6-1 combines with J gene TRBJ1-1; 10 bases line up with TRBD1. This CDR3 region has 13 residues. Germline V gene lookup returns CDR1 MNHNS and CDR2 SASEGT. V shed 11 bases and J 8 bases; nucleotides not matched to a gene: 11.

J is TRBJ1-1 and V is TRBV2, with unresolved D. The CDR3 consists of 13 residues. V was clipped by 6 bases and J by 1 base, with 9 bases between them. Looked up from germline, CDR1 is SNHLY and CDR2 is FYNNEI. CDR3 in DNA: TGTGCCAGCAGGGCCCAGGCGAACACTGAAGCTTTCTTT. This encodes CASRAQANTEAFF.

This sequence joins TRBV27 and TRBJ2-7; TRBD2 is a possible D gene (7 bases). The CDR3 has 13 residues. Germline-derived CDR1 and CDR2 are MNHEY and SMNVEV (reference sequence). Trimming stripped 6 bases from V and 7 bases from J, with 16 bases between. CDR3 protein: CASRGGGRWEQYF. As DNA, the CDR3 is TGTGCCAGCAGGGGAGGGGGTCGTTGGGAGCAGTACTTC.

This clone occurred once. V is TRBV2 and J is TRBJ2-3; D perhaps matches TRBD1 (6 bases). The CDR3 is 13 amino acids. The germline gives CDR1 SNHLY, CDR2 FYNNEI. The V and J ends lost 6 bases and 4 bases respectively, with 11 bases between them. This CDR3 reads CASSSQGADTQYF. CDR3 DNA: TGTGCCAGCAGCTCACAGGGAGCAGATACGCAGTATTTT.

The CDR3 region is CSATRDWEQFF. The DNA for the CDR3 is TGCAGTGCTACCCGGGATTGGGAGCAGTTCTTC. The gene calls are TRBV20-1 and TRBJ2-1; possibly TRBD2 for D (5 bases). The length of the CDR3 is 11 residues. Germline V gene lookup returns CDR1 DFQATT and CDR2 SNEGSKA (reference sequence). The V end lost 4 bases, the J end lost 10 bases, and 11 bases lay between the germline ends.

The chain employs TRBV30 and TRBJ1-5, with unresolved D. Germline loops: CDR1 GTSNPN, CDR2 SVGIG (reference sequence). The ends were cut back, 0 bases at V and 4 bases at J, with 4 bases in the middle. The CDR3 consists of 12 residues. The CDR3: CAWSVQNQPQHF. As DNA, the CDR3 is TGTGCCTGGAGTGTACAAAATCAGCCCCAGCATTTT.

This clone was seen a handful of times. V is TRBV2 and J is TRBJ2-1, with D unclear. CDR3 size: 13 residues. V shed 6 bases and J shed 5 bases, with 11 bases lying between them. CDR1 is SNHLY, CDR2 FYNNEI, per germline. The CDR3 loop reads CASSPGRDNEQFF. The CDR3 DNA sequence: TGTGCCAGCAGCCCTGGCCGGGACAATGAGCAGTTCTTC. The full variable domain, with the rest looked up from reference TRBV2 and TRBJ2-1, is EPEVTQTPSHQVTQMGQEVILRCVPISNHLYFYWYRQILGQKVEFLVSFYNNEISEKSEIFDDQFSVERPDGSNFTLKIRSTKLEDSAMYFCASSPGRDNEQFFGPGTRLTVL.

The chain is built from TRBV4-3 and TRBJ1-3; D is undetermined. The CDR3 totals 14 residues. V was pared by 4 bases and J by 2 bases, with 9 bases between. Germline assignment: CDR1 LGHNA and CDR2 YSLEER. The DNA of the CDR3 is TGCGCCAGCAGCCCGGGAGTCCCTGGAAACACCATATATTTT. Translated: CASSPGVPGNTIYF.

The chain employs TRBV11-2 and TRBJ1-2, with D maybe TRBD1 (5 bases). The CDR3 runs to 14 residues. Germline V lookup: CDR1 SGHAT, CDR2 FQNNGV. The V end was cut by 7 bases, the J end by 7 bases, with 19 bases between. In nucleotides, the CDR3 is TGTGCCAGCACCATGGCGGGAGGGGTTCGTGGCTACACCTTC. Translation gives CASTMAGGVRGYTF.

This clone showed up just a few times. CDR3 loop: CASSLGRTSGTYEQYF. CDR3 nucleotide sequence: TGTGCCAGCAGCTTGGGACGGACTAGCGGGACGTACGAGCAGTACTTC. The chain joins TRBV5-4 to TRBJ2-7; the match to TRBD2 covers 12 bases. Germline trimming cut 0 bases from V and 4 bases from J; bases unmatched to any gene: 5. The CDR3 totals 16 residues. Germline V lookup: CDR1 SGHNT, CDR2 YYREEE (reference sequence).

J is TRBJ2-7 and V is TRBV9; TRBD1 matches at 7 bases. This CDR3 region has 15 residues. CDR1 is SGDLS and CDR2 is YYNGEE in the germline V gene. The V segment lost 0 bases and the J segment 0 bases; nucleotides outside the gene matches: 3. The CDR3 DNA reads TGTGCCAGCAGCGTAGCTGGGACAGTCTCCTACGAGCAGTACTTC. Encoded protein: CASSVAGTVSYEQYF.

V and J are TRBV7-9 and TRBJ2-3; TRBD1 is a possible D gene (6 bases). The germline CDR1 and CDR2 sequences are SEHNR and FQNEAQ (reference sequence). This CDR3 region has 15 residues. The V gene lost 6 bases and the J gene lost 0 bases, with 13 bases spanning the gap. CDR3 nucleotide sequence: TGTGCCAGCAGAGTACTCACAGGGAGCACAGATACGCAGTATTTT. Protein sequence: CASRVLTGSTDTQYF.

This rearrangement joins TRBV9 to TRBJ2-3; perhaps TRBD1 as D (6 bases). The CDR3 extends over 15 amino acids. Germline V gene sequence: CDR1 SGDLS, CDR2 YYNGEE. V was shortened by 3 bases and J by 1 base, with 12 bases between the two germline ends. The CDR3 DNA sequence: TGTGCCAGCAGCGAACAGGGTTACGGCACAGATACGCAGTATTTT. It translates to CASSEQGYGTDTQYF.